Shown below are 22 T cell receptor beta chains from a single sample sequenced in a study of T cells after yellow fever vaccination. TCRdb re-called the 5' RACE reads through MiXCR, storing one row per CDR3 protein. The sample includes 300,000 or so distinct CDR3 sequences, 10% to 15% seen only once; the top ten take about 0.54%. The sequenced sample was CD4+ T cells sorted from PBMCs, obtained 45 days after the yellow fever booster vaccination. These receptors all stem from a man aged 25-45 years who received the YFV17D yellow fever vaccine.

This clonotype showed up just a few times. The chain joins TRBV6-5 to TRBJ2-3; no definite D call. V lost 2 bases and J 3 bases, leaving 18 bases between the germline ends. The CDR3 has 17 amino acids. Germline CDR1 MNHEY, CDR2 SVGAGI. In nucleotides, the CDR3 is TGTGCCAGCAGTTACCACCTGTGGGATCAGTTTACAGATACGCAGTATTTT. Residues: CASSYHLWDQFTDTQYF.

The CDR3 DNA is TGTGCCAGCAGCGATAGCGGGAGGACGAGGTACGAGCAGTACTTC. Translation gives CASSDSGRTRYEQYF. The V gene is TRBV6-1, the J gene TRBJ2-7, with 10 bases identical to TRBD2. The ends lost 6 bases at V and 4 bases at J; junction bases unmatched: 9. The CDR3 consists of 15 residues. CDR1 is MNHNS, CDR2 SASEGT, per germline.

This clonotype was picked up a small number of times. The chain links TRBV7-9 to TRBJ1-1; a possible D gene is TRBD1 (5 bases). The CDR3 is made up of 13 amino acids. CDR1 is SEHNR and CDR2 is FQNEAQ in the germline V gene (reference sequence). V dropped 4 bases and J dropped 4 bases, with 10 bases sitting between them. The chain's CDR3 is CASSSLGGTEAFF. CDR3 bases: TGTGCCAGCAGCTCTTTGGGGGGCACTGAAGCTTTCTTT.

The genes are TRBV20-1 and TRBJ2-7; 9 bases are shared with TRBD2. V was pared by 6 bases and J by 2 bases, with 14 bases of the junction left unmatched. This CDR3 is built from 16 residues. Looked up from germline, CDR1 is DFQATT and CDR2 is SNEGSKA (reference sequence). CDR3 protein: CSARLQGSGSPYEQYF. As DNA, the CDR3 is TGCAGTGCCCGCCTTCAGGGTAGCGGGAGCCCCTACGAGCAGTACTTC.

V and J are TRBV27 and TRBJ2-1, with 10 bases fitting TRBD2. CDR1 MNHEY and CDR2 SMNVEV come from the germline V gene (reference sequence). CDR3 length: 15 residues. The ends lost 3 bases at V and 9 bases at J; junction bases unmatched: 8. CDR3 nucleotides: TGTGCCAGCAGTTTCCTTTTTAGCGGGAGGACTGAGCAGTTCTTC. Protein sequence: CASSFLFSGRTEQFF.

The rearrangement links TRBV5-1 to TRBJ2-2, with TRBD1 matching 8 bases. V trimming: 3 bases; J trimming: 7 bases; junction bases outside the gene matches: 17. CDR1 SGHRS and CDR2 YFSETQ come from the germline V gene. This CDR3 contains 18 residues. CDR3 bases: TGCGCCAGCAGCTCCGGGACAGGAATCCAAATCACCAGCGGGGAGCTGTTTTTT. Translated, it gives CASSSGTGIQITSGELFF.

V is TRBV5-1 and J is TRBJ2-7; TRBD2 matches at 8 bases. CDR3 length: 17 amino acids. Germline V CDR1 and CDR2: SGHRS, YFSETQ. V lost 0 bases to trimming and J lost 4 bases; unmatched junction nucleotides: 12. CDR3 nucleotides: TGCGCCAGCAGCTTGGCCCCTCCGGGGGGGGCTGGGTACGAGCAGTACTTC. Translating it yields CASSLAPPGGAGYEQYF.

This clonotype was seen only a few times. The V and J genes are TRBV30 and TRBJ2-1; 10 bases match TRBD2. Trimming took 5 bases from V and 7 from J; bases not matched to a gene: 5. Germline V gene data show CDR1 as GTSNPN and CDR2 as SVGIG (reference sequence). The CDR3 runs 13 residues. For the CDR3, the DNA is TGTGCCTGGCGTAAGCGGGAGGGGAATGAGCAGTTCTTC. It is translated as CAWRKREGNEQFF.

A few counts support this clonotype. The V gene is TRBV24-1, the J gene TRBJ2-1, with D possibly TRBD2 on 6 matching bases. Trimming removed 4 bases at V and 6 bases at J, with 15 bases between. This CDR3 comprises 15 residues. Germline V lookup: CDR1 KGHDR, CDR2 SFDVKD. CDR3 region: CATSDPLWRGNEQFF. CDR3 DNA sequence: TGTGCCACCAGTGACCCCCTCTGGAGGGGCAATGAGCAGTTCTTC.

As DNA, the CDR3 is TGTGCCAGCAGTCCCGAGGGCGGGCTCTCCTACGAGCAGTACTTC. It is translated as CASSPEGGLSYEQYF. This chain uses TRBV12-3 or TRBV12-4 with TRBJ2-7; possibly TRBD2 for D (5 bases). V was trimmed by 5 bases and J by 0 bases, leaving 14 bases between them. This CDR3 spans 15 amino acids.

J is TRBJ2-7 and V is TRBV20-1, with TRBD2 matching 8 bases. The CDR3 has 18 amino acids. Germline CDR1 DFQATT, CDR2 SNEGSKA (reference sequence). Trimming cost V 4 bases and J 3 bases; bases outside gene matches: 20. CDR3 sequence reads: CSANPVGAGVPSLYEQYF. As DNA, the CDR3 is TGCAGTGCTAACCCCGTGGGAGCGGGAGTTCCTAGTCTCTACGAGCAGTACTTC.

The chain carries TRBV9 and TRBJ1-1; unclear D gene. Germline CDR1 reads SGDLS; CDR2 reads YYNGEE. Trimming shortened V by 2 bases and J by 4 bases, and 15 bases separated the two germline ends. CDR3 length: 15 amino acids. CDR3: CASSVDLKSGTEAFF. CDR3 nucleotide sequence: TGTGCCAGCAGCGTCGACCTGAAGTCAGGCACTGAAGCTTTCTTT.

This clonotype was seen a few times. The chain employs TRBV20-1 and TRBJ1-1; 7 nucleotides match TRBD1. CDR1 and CDR2 from the germline V gene are DFQATT and SNEGSKA (reference sequence). The length of the CDR3 is 12 residues. After removal of 0 bases from V and 11 bases from J, the junction contained 6 bases not matched to a gene. The CDR3 spells CSARDADRAAFF. In nucleotides, the CDR3 is TGCAGTGCTAGAGACGCAGACAGGGCTGCTTTCTTT.

The J gene is TRBJ2-1, the V gene TRBV15, with TRBD2 matching 8 bases. Trimming at V came to 1 base and at J to 7 bases, leaving 9 bases not matched to a gene. Germline lookup yields CDR1 LNHNV and CDR2 YYDKDF (reference sequence). The CDR3 totals 16 residues. As DNA, the CDR3 is TGTGCCACCAGCAGAGTTGGAGCGGGAGTGAGAAATGAGCAGTTCTTC. As protein: CATSRVGAGVRNEQFF. Looking up the rest from reference TRBV15 and TRBJ2-1 gives the full variable domain: DAMVIQNPRYQVTQFGKPVTLSCSQTLNHNVMYWYQQKSSQAPKLLFHYYDKDFNNEADTPDNFQSRRPNTSFCFLDIRSPGLGDTAMYLCATSRVGAGVRNEQFFGPGTRLTVL.

This clonotype was seen repeatedly, ten times or more. The chain has TRBV6-1 and TRBJ2-1; 8 bases align to TRBD2. This CDR3 is 14 amino acids long. The V gene end was trimmed by 6 bases and the J gene end by 3 bases; junction bases not matched to a gene: 4. The germline V gene encodes CDR1 MNHNS and CDR2 SASEGT. The CDR3 DNA sequence: TGTGCCAGCAGCCGGACTAGCAGCTACAATGAGCAGTTCTTC. Protein sequence: CASSRTSSYNEQFF.

This clonotype has a handful of counts. This chain connects TRBV6-5 to TRBJ2-1; 9 positions agree with TRBD1. Germline CDR1 MNHEY, CDR2 SVGAGI. The CDR3 contains 16 residues. Trimming at V came to 7 bases and at J to 1 base, leaving 8 bases not matched to a gene. CDR3 protein: CASTLLQGASYNEQFF. The CDR3 DNA reads TGTGCCAGCACTTTATTACAGGGGGCATCCTACAATGAGCAGTTCTTC.

This clonotype was seen a handful of times. J is TRBJ2-2 and V is TRBV20-1; D may be TRBD1 or TRBD2 (5 bases each). Germline CDR1 DFQATT, CDR2 SNEGSKA (reference sequence). Trimming shortened V by 0 bases and J by 1 base, and 9 bases separated the two germline ends. CDR3 length: 15 residues. The CDR3 region is CSARDGTKNTGELFF. For the CDR3, the DNA is TGCAGTGCTAGAGATGGGACCAAGAACACCGGGGAGCTGTTTTTT.

This chain joins TRBV3-1 and TRBJ2-4; D unresolved. Germline V CDR1 and CDR2: LGHDT, YNNKEL (reference sequence). Trimming stripped 0 bases from V and 15 bases from J, with 12 bases between. This CDR3 is 12 amino acids long. Written as DNA, the CDR3 is TGTGCCAGCAGCCAAGAGGGGTCCGCATCGTACTTC. Its translation: CASSQEGSASYF.

Of note for this clonotype: At one end the junction does not follow the germline gene, possibly because of a read error. V and J are TRBV4-3 and TRBJ2-7; maybe TRBD1 (6 bases). CDR3 length: 14 residues. Germline V CDR1 and CDR2: LGHNA, YSLEER. CDR3 sequence (DNA): TGCGCCAGCAGCCAAGACCGGACAGCGAGAGAGCGTCTATTC. Translated: CASSQDRTARERLF.

The chain employs TRBV27 and TRBJ1-1; D may be TRBD1 (6 bases). The CDR3 is 20 amino acids. V gave up 5 bases and J gave up 0 bases, with 28 bases separating them. The germline V gene encodes CDR1 MNHEY and CDR2 SMNVEV (reference sequence). The CDR3 DNA follows: TGTGCCAGCAGTATCTCCGCGCGGGGGGCCAACAAGCGATTGAACACTGAAGCTTTCTTT. Protein sequence: CASSISARGANKRLNTEAFF.

The chain couples TRBV6-2 or TRBV6-3 to TRBJ2-1; a possible D gene is TRBD1 (6 bases). V lost 2 bases and J lost 2, with 10 bases in between. Germline CDR1 and CDR2: MNHEY and SVGEGT. The CDR3 runs 15 residues. The CDR3 DNA reads TGTGCCAGCAGTTACCTGGGGGCTACCTACAATGAGCAGTTCTTC. It is translated as CASSYLGATYNEQFF.

This clonotype was seen a handful of times. V usage is TRBV6-1 and J usage is TRBJ2-1, with 7 bases aligning to TRBD2. V lost 5 bases to trimming and J lost 2 bases; unmatched junction nucleotides: 6. The CDR3 runs to 15 residues. CDR1 and CDR2 from the germline V gene are MNHNS and SASEGT. The chain's CDR3 is CASSLTSETYNEQFF. The DNA of the CDR3 is TGTGCCAGCAGTCTCACTAGCGAGACCTACAATGAGCAGTTCTTC.